The 9 T cell receptor beta chains in this list originate from one sample, sequenced in a study of cytomegalovirus exposure and HLA in healthy donors. The table came from immunoSEQ multiplex PCR; TCRdb's copy has only in-frame clones and leaves some out. This sample yields some 150,000 clones, of which 75% to 90% are seen a single time; 9% belongs to the top ten. The sample was PBMCs. These receptors came from a woman between 18 and 30 years old in good health and CMV-seropositive.

The chain employs TRBV28 and TRBJ2-5, with 7 bases fitting TRBD1. Germline V lookup: CDR1 MDHEN, CDR2 SYDVKM. After removal of 0 bases from V and 4 bases from J, the junction contained 5 bases not matched to a gene. This CDR3 has 15 amino acids. The DNA for the CDR3 is TGTGCCAGCAGTTTATGGGCGGACAGGACAGAGACCCAGTACTTC. This translates into CASSLWADRTETQYF.

This clone is a singleton in its sample. The CDR3 coding sequence is TGTGCCAGCAGCTTCCGGGGAGAGACCCAGTACTTC. Residues: CASSFRGETQYF. V usage is TRBV7-2 and J usage is TRBJ2-5; D may be TRBD2 (5 bases). Germline values: CDR1 SGHTA, CDR2 FQGNSA. The germline V and J ends were trimmed by 3 bases and 4 bases, with 6 bases remaining between them. CDR3 length: 12 amino acids.

The chain links TRBV30 to TRBJ1-2; a weak D match, TRBD1 (5 bases). The CDR3 extends over 15 amino acids. Per the germline V gene, CDR1 is GTSNPN and CDR2 is SVGIG (reference sequence). V lost 0 bases and J 3 bases, leaving 14 bases between the germline ends. CDR3 bases: TGTGCCTGGAGTGTAGGGTCCGCGGGGGACTATGGCTACACCTTC. Encoded protein: CAWSVGSAGDYGYTF.

This chain joins TRBV14 and TRBJ1-2; 11 positions match TRBD1. V was clipped by 4 bases and J by 8 bases; unmatched bases: 6. Germline loops: CDR1 SGHDN, CDR2 FVKESK. The CDR3 is made up of 14 amino acids. The DNA for the CDR3 is TGTGCCAGCAGCCTACGGACAGGGGGCGGAGGCTACACCTTC. This sequence encodes CASSLRTGGGGYTF.

V and J are TRBV27 and TRBJ2-3; 9 positions match TRBD2. The trim removed 3 bases at V and 0 bases at J, leaving 10 bases unmatched. Per germline, CDR1 MNHEY and CDR2 SMNVEV (reference sequence). The CDR3 is 18 residues long. This CDR3 is CASSFLSGGHPSTDTQYF. CDR3 sequence (DNA): TGTGCCAGCAGTTTCCTTAGCGGGGGCCATCCAAGCACAGATACGCAGTATTTT.

This clone was detected once. The chain uses TRBV4-3 and TRBJ2-2, with D uncertain. V gave up 1 base and J gave up 7 bases, with 7 bases separating them. Germline CDR1 LGHNA, CDR2 YSLEER. This CDR3 has 13 amino acids. The CDR3: CASSQGAGGELFF. The CDR3 coding sequence is TGCGCCAGCAGCCAAGGTGCCGGCGGGGAGCTGTTTTTT.

In this sample, this clone turned up a few times. In nucleotides, the CDR3 is TGTGCCAGCAGCTTATCCTCAGGGGGCGACGAGCAGTACTTC. Translating it yields CASSLSSGGDEQYF. V usage is TRBV7-3 and J usage is TRBJ2-7; 8 bases map to TRBD1. The CDR3 is 14 residues long. Per germline, CDR1 SGHTA and CDR2 FQGTGA. Trimming at V came to 2 bases and at J to 5 bases, leaving 5 bases not matched to a gene.

This chain connects TRBV7-3 to TRBJ2-1; 11 nucleotides align to TRBD2. Germline V gene data show CDR1 as SGHTA and CDR2 as FQGTGA. The CDR3 runs to 14 residues. V dropped 8 bases and J dropped 3; count of bases not matched to a gene: 3. The CDR3 DNA reads TGTGCCAGCCGACTAGCGGGGAGCTACAATGAGCAGTTCTTC. It is translated as CASRLAGSYNEQFF.

This chain links TRBV4-2 with TRBJ2-2, with 10 bases fitting TRBD2. Germline CDR1 and CDR2: LGHNA and YNFKEQ. The CDR3 length is 20 residues. The ends lost 1 base at V and 0 bases at J; junction bases unmatched: 11. In DNA form, the CDR3 reads TGTGCCAGCAGCCAAGTTGTCACTAGCGGGGACAAAACGAACACCGGGGAGCTGTTTTTT. Protein: CASSQVVTSGDKTNTGELFF.